These 2 T cell receptor beta chains originate from one sample sequenced in a study of Ad26.COV2.S vaccination and SARS-CoV-2 variants. Measured with immunoSEQ multiplex PCR; TCRdb has only the in-frame clones, and not every one. The table has fewer than 500,000 clones, 90% seen once. As to treatment: roughly 20 received Ad26.COV2.S at low or high dose, single or two shots; 5 received placebo; per-sample allocation not given. Samples came from day 63 after the first vaccine or placebo injection. The source was peripheral blood, collected in a trial of Ad26.COV2.S vaccine versus placebo. Source of these receptors: a person between 18 and 65 years old who received the Ad26.COV2.S COVID-19 vaccine or a placebo.

On this clone itself: A much larger clone sits a single nucleotide away, making a read error possible. The chain has TRBV27 and TRBJ1-2, with TRBD1 matching over 7 bases. Per the germline V gene, CDR1 is MNHEY and CDR2 is SMNVEV (reference sequence). The CDR3 extends over 13 amino acids. The V and J ends lost 6 bases and 2 bases, in that order; junction bases with no gene match: 3. The CDR3 DNA is TGTGCCAGCAGCGGGACAGAGAACTATGGCTACACCTTC. This gives the protein CASSGTENYGYTF.

The chain has TRBV7-3 and TRBJ2-2; the D gene is possibly TRBD1 (5 bases). Trimming removed 5 bases from V and 0 bases from J, with 10 bases in between. The CDR3 is made up of 15 amino acids. Germline lookup yields CDR1 SGHTA and CDR2 FQGTGA. As DNA, the CDR3 is TGTGCCAGCAGCCCGACAGTCGCGAACACCGGGGAGCTGTTTTTT. Translated: CASSPTVANTGELFF.